These 27 T cell receptor beta chains were all obtained from the same sample, sequenced in a study of graft-versus-host responses after intestinal transplantation. Repertoires were generated with immunoSEQ multiplex PCR, while TCRdb's copy carries only in-frame clones and drops some. The repertoire consists of about 77,000 clones, with about 90% occurring once and the leading ten covering roughly 0.64%. Sample: PBMCs, taken 98 days after intestinal transplantation. The receptors were gathered from a human patient who received an intestinal transplant, so some T cells may come from the graft donor.

The chain is built from TRBV9 and TRBJ2-3; 12 bases align to TRBD2. Germline CDR1 reads SGDLS; CDR2 reads YYNGEE. V lost 0 bases to trimming and J lost 5 bases; unmatched junction nucleotides: 4. This CDR3 has 16 amino acids. The CDR3 is CASSVASGRAEDTQYF. The CDR3, as DNA: TGTGCCAGCAGCGTAGCTAGCGGGAGGGCCGAAGATACGCAGTATTTT. The whole variable domain, filled in from reference TRBV9 and TRBJ2-3, reads DSGVTQTPKHLITATGQRVTLRCSPRSGDLSVYWYQQSLDQGLQFLIQYYNGEERAKGNILERFSAQQFPDLHSELNLSSLELGDSALYFCASSVASGRAEDTQYFGPGTRLTVL.

The rearrangement links TRBV2 to TRBJ1-1; D perhaps matches TRBD1 (6 bases). Trimming took 7 bases from V and 1 from J, leaving 16 bases between them. CDR3 length: 15 residues. From germline, CDR1 is SNHLY and CDR2 FYNNEI. CDR3 in amino acids: CASTPEGTSNTEAFF. CDR3 DNA sequence: TGTGCCAGCACCCCGGAGGGGACATCGAACACTGAAGCTTTCTTT.

The genes are TRBV11-2 and TRBJ2-7; 13 nucleotides agree with TRBD2. The CDR3 loop spans 15 amino acids. The V and J ends lost 4 bases and 7 bases, in that order; junction bases with no gene match: 7. The germline CDR1 and CDR2 sequences are SGHAT and FQNNGV. CDR3 region: CASSSGLAGAWEQYF. DNA for the CDR3: TGTGCCAGCAGCTCCGGACTAGCGGGAGCGTGGGAGCAGTACTTC.

This clone was observed once. V is TRBV30 and J is TRBJ1-2; the D is unclear. CDR3 length: 12 amino acids. V lost 1 base, J lost 0 bases, and 3 bases lay in between. Germline lookup yields CDR1 GTSNPN and CDR2 SVGIG (reference sequence). In nucleotides, the CDR3 is TGTGCCTGGAGTGCAACTAACTATGGCTACACCTTC. Protein product: CAWSATNYGYTF.

The genes are TRBV5-4 and TRBJ2-1, with 10 bases lining up with TRBD2. The length of the CDR3 is 18 residues. Germline V gene data show CDR1 as SGHNT and CDR2 as YYREEE (reference sequence). After removal of 1 base from V and 2 bases from J, the junction contained 9 bases not matched to a gene. The CDR3 protein is CASSLFSSGRGTYNEQFF. The CDR3 region has the DNA TGTGCCAGCAGCTTGTTTTCCAGCGGGAGGGGGACCTACAATGAGCAGTTCTTC.

This sequence joins TRBV6-1 and TRBJ2-7, with TRBD1 matching 9 bases. In germline, CDR1 is MNHNS, CDR2 SASEGT. CDR3 length: 14 amino acids. V was pared by 5 bases and J by 3 bases, with 5 bases of the junction left unmatched. The CDR3 spells CASSIGTGNYEQYF. The CDR3 region has the DNA TGTGCCAGCAGTATTGGGACAGGGAACTACGAGCAGTACTTC.

J is TRBJ2-7 and V is TRBV11-2; D might be TRBD2 (6 bases). Trimming cost V 6 bases and J 2 bases, with 17 bases left between them. CDR1 SGHAT and CDR2 FQNNGV come from the germline V gene. The CDR3 has 15 amino acids. The CDR3 sequence is CASRANGTLTYEQYF. The CDR3 nucleotides read TGTGCCAGCAGAGCCAACGGGACTTTAACCTACGAGCAGTACTTC.

J is TRBJ1-5 and V is TRBV19, with D hard to call. Germline V CDR1 and CDR2: LNHDA, SQIVND (reference sequence). The CDR3 is made up of 14 amino acids. Trimming stripped 1 base from V and 5 bases from J, with 9 bases between. Here the CDR3 reads CASSIATVDQPQHF. The CDR3 DNA is TGTGCCAGTAGTATAGCTACAGTGGATCAGCCCCAGCATTTT.

The chain is built from TRBV7-6 and TRBJ2-7; TRBD2 is a possible D gene (6 bases). CDR3 length equals 15 residues. Between the trimmed V and J ends, which lost 3 bases and 1 base, there was a span of 13 bases. Germline loops: CDR1 SGHVS, CDR2 FNYEAQ. The CDR3 DNA is TGTGCCAGCAGCTTTGGCTCTGGGGGGTCCTACGAGCAGTACTTC. This encodes CASSFGSGGSYEQYF.

The rearrangement uses TRBV28 and TRBJ2-5; the D is unclear. CDR1 and CDR2 (germline): MDHEN, SYDVKM. The germline V and J ends were trimmed by 6 bases and 7 bases, with 18 bases remaining between them. This CDR3 has 14 residues. This chain's CDR3 is CASSSSGILGTQYF. CDR3 bases: TGTGCCAGCAGCAGTTCAGGAATCCTGGGGACCCAGTACTTC.

This rearrangement joins TRBV11-2 to TRBJ1-6; D gene ambiguous. This CDR3 is built from 15 residues. CDR1 is SGHAT and CDR2 is FQNNGV in the germline V gene. V was clipped by 3 bases and J by 2 bases, with 8 bases between them. The CDR3 bases are TGTGCCAGCAGCTTCGGGAGCCCCTATAATTCACCCCTCCACTTT. Translation gives CASSFGSPYNSPLHF.

J is TRBJ2-2 and V is TRBV23-1, with unresolved D. TRBV23-1 is labeled an ORF, and its function is uncertain. The length of the CDR3 is 15 residues. Trimming took 3 bases from V and 6 from J, leaving 14 bases between them. This chain's CDR3 is CASSHGVQRSGELFF. The DNA of the CDR3 is TGCGCCAGCAGTCATGGAGTACAGAGGTCCGGGGAGCTGTTTTTT.

V is TRBV11-2 and J is TRBJ1-2; 9 positions match TRBD1. With V trimmed by 5 bases and J by 3 bases, 4 bases remained unmatched. Germline-derived CDR1 and CDR2 are SGHAT and FQNNGV. The CDR3 length is 14 residues. CDR3 nucleotides: TGTGCCAGCAGCCCCGGGGACAGGGACTATGGCTACACCTTC. Translated, it gives CASSPGDRDYGYTF. Looking up the rest from reference TRBV11-2 and TRBJ1-2 gives the full variable domain: EAGVAQSPRYKIIEKRQSVAFWCNPISGHATLYWYQQILGQGPKLLIQFQNNGVVDDSQLPKDRFSAERLKGVDSTLKIQPAKLEDSAVYLCASSPGDRDYGYTFGSGTRLTVV.

The table lists this clone with a count of one. The chain is built from TRBV10-3 and TRBJ1-4, with D hard to call. Germline CDR1 and CDR2: ENHRY and SYGVKD. Trimming removed 3 bases from V and 7 bases from J, with 9 bases in between. The CDR3 spans 13 residues. This CDR3 reads CAISELSSEKLFF. The CDR3 DNA reads TGTGCCATCAGTGAATTATCGAGTGAAAAACTGTTTTTT.

The rearrangement links TRBV30 to TRBJ1-1; no definite D call. CDR3 length equals 13 residues. The germline V and J ends were trimmed by 0 bases and 1 base, with 6 bases remaining between them. Germline assignment: CDR1 GTSNPN and CDR2 SVGIG (reference sequence). Here the CDR3 reads CAWSVGANTEAFF. CDR3 nucleotides: TGTGCCTGGAGTGTAGGAGCGAACACTGAAGCTTTCTTT. The entire variable domain, with the rest obtained from reference TRBV30 and TRBJ1-1, is as follows: SQTIHQWPATLVQPVGSPLSLECTVEGTSNPNLYWYRQAAGRGLQLLFYSVGIGQISSEVPQNLSASRPQDRQFILSSKKLLLSDSGFYLCAWSVGANTEAFFGQGTRLTVV.

This chain connects TRBV13 to TRBJ2-7, with TRBD2 identical over 13 bases. Germline V gene sequence: CDR1 PRHDT, CDR2 FYEKMQ (reference sequence). Trimming at V came to 5 bases and at J to 1 base, leaving 2 bases not matched to a gene. The CDR3 totals 15 residues. Here the CDR3 reads CASSPGLAGSYEQYF. The CDR3 region has the DNA TGTGCCAGCAGCCCGGGACTAGCGGGGTCCTACGAGCAGTACTTC.

The CDR3 bases are TGTGCCAGCAGTTTTATAATCAGGGACAGGGCTAATGAAAAACTGTTTTTT. Protein: CASSFIIRDRANEKLFF. The chain joins TRBV28 to TRBJ1-4; 9 nucleotides line up with TRBD1. The CDR3 spans 17 residues. V lost 3 bases and J lost 3; bases outside the gene matches: 8. The germline CDR1 and CDR2 sequences are MDHEN and SYDVKM.

This clone has a single count. V and J are TRBV6-6 and TRBJ1-1; D is unresolved. Germline assignment: CDR1 MNHNY and CDR2 SVGAGI (reference sequence). The CDR3 has 13 residues. The V end was cut by 3 bases, the J end by 1 base, with 6 bases between. The CDR3 bases are TGTGCCAGCAGTTATCTCCAGAACACTGAAGCTTTCTTT. Translated, it gives CASSYLQNTEAFF.

The chain joins TRBV15 to TRBJ2-1; 7 nucleotides agree with TRBD2. V shed 1 base and J 0 bases; nucleotides not matched to a gene: 3. The CDR3 contains 16 residues. CDR1 is LNHNV, CDR2 YYDKDF, per germline (reference sequence). Here the CDR3 reads CATSRGGSLSYNEQFF. CDR3 DNA: TGTGCCACCAGCAGAGGCGGGAGCCTCTCCTACAATGAGCAGTTCTTC.

The chain uses TRBV19 and TRBJ1-1; D is uncertain. The CDR3 sequence is 12 residues long. V was clipped by 4 bases and J by 6 bases, with 9 bases between them. CDR1 is LNHDA and CDR2 is SQIVND in the germline V gene (reference sequence). The CDR3 spells CASSTRPAEAFF. The CDR3 nucleotides are TGTGCCAGTAGTACCCGACCCGCTGAAGCTTTCTTT.

V gene TRBV4-1 combines with J gene TRBJ2-1; 16 bases match TRBD2. The V gene's germline CDR1 is MGHRA and CDR2 YSYEKL. This CDR3 region has 20 residues. Losses at the gene ends were 4 bases for V and 0 bases for J; bases not matched to a gene: 9. The CDR3 coding sequence is TGCGCCAGCAGCCTGTCTCCGGGACTAGCGGGAGGGAGCTCCTACAATGAGCAGTTCTTC. Its translation: CASSLSPGLAGGSSYNEQFF.

The rearrangement links TRBV10-2 to TRBJ2-4; possibly TRBD1 for D (6 bases). The germline gives CDR1 WSHSY, CDR2 SAAADI. This CDR3 is 12 amino acids long. Trimming pared 9 bases from V and 8 bases from J, leaving 14 bases between. The CDR3 DNA reads as TGCGCCAGTCGGACAGTGCGGGACATTCAGTACTTC. Its protein product is CASRTVRDIQYF.

The chain is built from TRBV5-1 and TRBJ2-3; 9 nucleotides match TRBD2. Germline CDR1 reads SGHRS; CDR2 reads YFSETQ. Trimming removed 7 bases from V and 5 bases from J; junction bases left unmatched: 11. This CDR3 spans 15 amino acids. CDR3 residues: CASPPGAGGVDTQYF. CDR3 bases: TGCGCCAGCCCTCCGGGAGCGGGGGGCGTAGATACGCAGTATTTT.

The chain uses TRBV10-3 and TRBJ1-5; maybe TRBD1 (5 bases). Germline V gene sequence: CDR1 ENHRY, CDR2 SYGVKD. The CDR3 is made up of 14 amino acids. V lost 0 bases and J 2 bases, leaving 5 bases between the germline ends. CDR3 nucleotides: TGTGCCATCAGTGAGTCAGGGGGCAATCAGCCCCAGCATTTT. It encodes CAISESGGNQPQHF.

Here the CDR3 reads CAISSDRGLGTQYF. The CDR3 nucleotides read TGTGCCATCAGTTCGGACAGGGGGTTAGGGACCCAGTACTTC. The chain combines TRBV10-3 with TRBJ2-5, with 10 bases lining up with TRBD1. Germline V CDR1 and CDR2: ENHRY, SYGVKD. There are 14 residues in the CDR3. Trimming took 5 bases from V and 7 from J; bases not matched to a gene: 7.

This chain uses TRBV7-7 with TRBJ2-3; a possible D gene is TRBD1 (5 bases). The CDR3 has 14 residues. The ends were cut back, 5 bases at V and 2 bases at J, with 11 bases in the middle. Germline assignment: CDR1 SSHAT and CDR2 FNYEAQ (reference sequence). This CDR3 reads CASSPDSFTDTQYF. As DNA, the CDR3 is TGTGCCAGCAGCCCCGACAGCTTCACAGATACGCAGTATTTT.

Concerning this clone itself: This CDR3 is also generated by other DNA sequences in the sample. The chain joins TRBV5-4 to TRBJ2-1; D gene uncertain. Looked up from germline, CDR1 is SGHNT and CDR2 is YYREEE (reference sequence). Trimming left V 0 bases short and J 9 bases short, with 4 bases between. The CDR3 loop spans 11 amino acids. CDR3 residues: CASSLGREQFF. The CDR3 DNA is TGTGCCAGCAGCTTGGGACGTGAGCAGTTCTTC.